This T cell receptor (beta chain) was recovered during a study of T cells in Graves' hyperthyroidism and ophthalmopathy. Many counts were recorded for this clonotype. The source material, RNA transcripts, was used to amplify TCR beta CDR3 regions. The study used the HTBI primer set for a first-round RT-PCR of the TCR CDR3. TCRdb reprocessed the multiplex PCR reads via MiXCR and lists one record per CDR3 protein. This table holds 160,000 or so distinct CDR3 sequences, just under 9.5% found once. The sequencing input was blood. The source of this sequence is a young woman with Graves' hyperthyroidism that later progressed to Graves' ophthalmopathy.

The CDR3 sequence is CASSQAKEAFF. As DNA, the CDR3 is TGTGCCAGCAGCCAAGCCAAGGAAGCTTTCTTT. The V call is TRBV3-1, the J call TRBJ1-1; D gene uncertain. V was shortened by 1 base and J by 8 bases, with 5 bases between the two germline ends. This CDR3 has 11 amino acids. Germline V gene data show CDR1 as LGHDT and CDR2 as YNNKEL (reference sequence).